A selection of T cell receptor beta chains follows, all from one sample in a study of CD8+ T cells in alopecia areata. Assay used: immunoSEQ multiplex PCR; TCRdb lists only in-frame clones, some missing. The data show around 290,000 clones, about three fifths seen once. The sequenced sample was CD4+ T cells sorted from blood, obtained at week 24, from a patient treated with tofacitinib. All receptors come from a human donor with alopecia areata. CDR3s include the opening cysteine and the closing phenylalanine or tryptophan. The order of the fields is V gene, J gene, CDR3 protein.

>TRBV30|TRBJ2-7
CAWSLTPGGYEQYF
>TRBV15|TRBJ2-7
CATSRAIGEQYF
>TRBV5-1|TRBJ1-6
CASSQEGQPNSPLHF
>TRBV6-1|TRBJ1-2
CASEGAGEIGYTF
>TRBV29-1|TRBJ1-1
CSVRQLLNTEAFF
>TRBV14|TRBJ2-5
CASGRLDQETQYF
>TRBV4-1|TRBJ2-7
CASSQVDRVSYEQYF
>TRBV25-1|TRBJ1-5
CASSELGQPQHF
>TRBV30|TRBJ2-7
CAWSVRTSSDEQYF
>TRBV29-1|TRBJ1-1
CSVVRGQNTEAFF
>TRBV7-9|TRBJ1-2
CASSLAGLYGYTF
>TRBV25-1|TRBJ2-7
CATGVTYEQYF
>TRBV6-1|TRBJ2-1
CASSGDSTDQFF
>TRBV6-5|TRBJ1-5
CASSINSNQPQHF
>TRBV29-1|TRBJ2-7
CSVQGAYEQYF
>TRBV30|TRBJ2-1
CAWSVFGSGLNYNEQFF
>TRBV7-9|TRBJ2-7
CASSLTGVLNEQYF
>TRBV7-7|TRBJ1-5
CASSKSGTWGDQPQHF
>TRBV12-5|TRBJ1-1
CASVLAPPNTEAFF